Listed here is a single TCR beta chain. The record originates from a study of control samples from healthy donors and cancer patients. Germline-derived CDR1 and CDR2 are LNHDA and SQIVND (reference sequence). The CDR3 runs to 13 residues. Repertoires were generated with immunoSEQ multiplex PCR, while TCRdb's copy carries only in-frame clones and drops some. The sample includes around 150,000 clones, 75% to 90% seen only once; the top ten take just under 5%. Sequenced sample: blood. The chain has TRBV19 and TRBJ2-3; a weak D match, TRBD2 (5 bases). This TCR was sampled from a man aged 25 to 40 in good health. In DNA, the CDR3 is TGTGCGTCCTCGTCAGCGGTCACAGATACGCAGTATTTT. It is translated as CASSSAVTDTQYF.